This T cell receptor (beta chain) originates from a study of blood T cell repertoires in COVID-19. Study details: Italy, Spain and the United States were the sources of the convalescent and acute COVID-19 samples. The cDNA or gDNA used as material had been derived from T cells, B-cell-depleted T cells, or PBMCs.

Participants had their cohort set by participant-reported clinical history. V lost 7 bases to trimming and J lost 0 bases, with 19 bases between them. The CDR3 contains 16 residues. In germline, CDR1 is MDHEN, CDR2 SYDVKM. Libraries were prepared by immunoSEQ multiplex PCR; TCRdb keeps only in-frame clonotypes and omits some of them. The sample contains 200,000 to 250,000 clones, around 89% of which appear only once. This rearrangement joins TRBV28 to TRBJ2-7; no reliable D call. This TCR was sampled from a woman between 25 and 40 years old who had recovered from COVID-19. The specimen was PBMCs or T cells enriched from blood (not recorded which). CDR3: CASIPLTARSSYEQYF. CDR3 sequence (DNA): TGTGCCAGCATCCCCCTTACTGCGAGGAGCTCCTACGAGCAGTACTTC.